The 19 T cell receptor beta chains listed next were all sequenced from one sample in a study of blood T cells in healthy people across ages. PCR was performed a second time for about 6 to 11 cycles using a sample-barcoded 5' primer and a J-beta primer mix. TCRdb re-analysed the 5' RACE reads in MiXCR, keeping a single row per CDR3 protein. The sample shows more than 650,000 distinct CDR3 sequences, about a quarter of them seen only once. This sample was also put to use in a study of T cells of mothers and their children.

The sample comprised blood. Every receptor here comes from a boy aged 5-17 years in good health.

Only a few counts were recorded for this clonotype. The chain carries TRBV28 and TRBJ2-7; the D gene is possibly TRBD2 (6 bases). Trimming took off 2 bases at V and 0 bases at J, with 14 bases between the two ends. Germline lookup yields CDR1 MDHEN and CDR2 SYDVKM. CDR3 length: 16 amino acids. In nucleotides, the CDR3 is TGTGCCAGCAGTTTAGACGGGGGACGGAGCTCCTACGAGCAGTACTTC. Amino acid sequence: CASSLDGGRSSYEQYF.

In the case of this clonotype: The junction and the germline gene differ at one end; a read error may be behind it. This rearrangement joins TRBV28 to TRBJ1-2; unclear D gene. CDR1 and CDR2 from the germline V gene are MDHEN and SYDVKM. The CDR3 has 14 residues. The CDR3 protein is CASSPTVANCGYTF. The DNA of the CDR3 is TGTGCCAGCAGTCCGACCGTAGCTAACTGTGGCTACACCTTC.

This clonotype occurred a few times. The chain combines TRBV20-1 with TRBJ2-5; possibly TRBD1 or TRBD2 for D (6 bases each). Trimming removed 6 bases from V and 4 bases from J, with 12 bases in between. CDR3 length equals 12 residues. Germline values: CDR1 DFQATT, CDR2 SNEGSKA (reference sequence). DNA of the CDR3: TGCAGTGCCCGGAGGGGGGTAGAGACCCAGTACTTC. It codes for CSARRGVETQYF.

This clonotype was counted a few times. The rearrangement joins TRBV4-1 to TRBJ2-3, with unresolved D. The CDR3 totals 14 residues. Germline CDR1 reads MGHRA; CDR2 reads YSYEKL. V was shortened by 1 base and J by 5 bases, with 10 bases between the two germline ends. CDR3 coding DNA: TGCGCCAGCAGCCAAGGAAACCGGAAAGATACGCAGTATTTT. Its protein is CASSQGNRKDTQYF.

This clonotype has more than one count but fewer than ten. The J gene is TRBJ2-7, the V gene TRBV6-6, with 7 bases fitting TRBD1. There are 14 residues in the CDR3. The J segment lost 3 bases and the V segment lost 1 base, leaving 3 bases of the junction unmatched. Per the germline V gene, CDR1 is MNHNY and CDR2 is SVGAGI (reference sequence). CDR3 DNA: TGTGCCAGCAGTTACTTCCGGACAGGCTACGAGCAGTACTTC. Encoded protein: CASSYFRTGYEQYF.

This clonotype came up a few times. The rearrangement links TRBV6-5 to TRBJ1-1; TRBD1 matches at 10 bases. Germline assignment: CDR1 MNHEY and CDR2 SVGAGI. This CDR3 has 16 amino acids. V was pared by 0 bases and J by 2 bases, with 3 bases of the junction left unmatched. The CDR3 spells CASSYSGTGDNTEAFF. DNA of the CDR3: TGTGCCAGCAGTTACTCCGGGACAGGGGATAACACTGAAGCTTTCTTT.

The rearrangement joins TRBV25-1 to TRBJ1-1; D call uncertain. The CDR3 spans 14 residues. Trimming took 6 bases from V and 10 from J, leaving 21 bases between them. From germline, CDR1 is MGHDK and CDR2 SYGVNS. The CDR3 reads CASSFSGALLGAFF. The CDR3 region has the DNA TGTGCCAGCAGCTTCTCGGGAGCACTCTTAGGAGCTTTCTTT.

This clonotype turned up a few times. CDR3 residues: CASSFDRASYNEQFF. The CDR3 DNA sequence: TGTGCCAGCAGCTTCGACAGGGCCTCCTACAATGAGCAGTTCTTC. This chain links TRBV7-3 with TRBJ2-1; the match to TRBD1 covers 7 bases. The CDR3 is 15 amino acids. Germline CDR1 reads SGHTA; CDR2 reads FQGTGA. J was trimmed by 0 bases and V by 3 bases; bases with no gene match: 2.

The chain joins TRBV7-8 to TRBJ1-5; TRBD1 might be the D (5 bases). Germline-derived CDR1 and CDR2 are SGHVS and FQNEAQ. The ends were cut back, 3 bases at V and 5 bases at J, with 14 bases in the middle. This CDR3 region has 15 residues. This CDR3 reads CASSLGRVIYQPQHF. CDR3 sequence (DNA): TGTGCCAGCAGCTTGGGCAGGGTCATTTATCAGCCCCAGCATTTT. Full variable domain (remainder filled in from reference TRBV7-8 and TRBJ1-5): GAGVSQSPRYKVAKRGQDVALRCDPISGHVSLFWYQQALGQGPEFLTYFQNEAQLDKSGLPSDRFFAERPEGSVSTLKIQRTQQEDSAVYLCASSLGRVIYQPQHFGDGTRLSIL.

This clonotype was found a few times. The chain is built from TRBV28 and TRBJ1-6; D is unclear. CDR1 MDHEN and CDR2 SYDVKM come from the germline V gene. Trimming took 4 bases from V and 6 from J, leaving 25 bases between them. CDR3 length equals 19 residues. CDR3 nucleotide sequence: TGTGCCAGCAGTTCTCGGGGTCCCCTGGGGTTGAATCGTAATTCACCCCTCCACTTT. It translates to CASSSRGPLGLNRNSPLHF.

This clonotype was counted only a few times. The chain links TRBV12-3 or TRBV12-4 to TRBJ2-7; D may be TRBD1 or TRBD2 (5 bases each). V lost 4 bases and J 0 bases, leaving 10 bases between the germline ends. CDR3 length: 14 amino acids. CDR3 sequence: CASSSGTDSYEQYF. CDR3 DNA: TGTGCCAGCAGTTCAGGGACGGACTCCTACGAGCAGTACTTC.

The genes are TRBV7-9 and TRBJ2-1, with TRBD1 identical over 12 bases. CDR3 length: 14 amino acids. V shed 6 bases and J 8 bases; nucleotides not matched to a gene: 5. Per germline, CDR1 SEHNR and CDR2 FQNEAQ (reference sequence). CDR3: CASRPGQGAHEQFF. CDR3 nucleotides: TGTGCCAGCAGACCGGGACAGGGGGCACATGAGCAGTTCTTC.

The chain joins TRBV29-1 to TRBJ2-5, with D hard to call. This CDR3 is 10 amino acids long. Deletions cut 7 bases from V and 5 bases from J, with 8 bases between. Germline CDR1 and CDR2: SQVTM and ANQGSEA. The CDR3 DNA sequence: TGCAGCGCTGGAACCGAGACCCAGTACTTC. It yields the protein CSAGTETQYF.

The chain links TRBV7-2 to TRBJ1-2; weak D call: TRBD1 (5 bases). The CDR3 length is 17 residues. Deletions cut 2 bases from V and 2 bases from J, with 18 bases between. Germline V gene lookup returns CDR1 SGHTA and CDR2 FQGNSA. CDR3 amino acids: CASSLTAGGGDNYGYTF. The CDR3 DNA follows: TGTGCCAGCAGCTTAACGGCTGGGGGGGGTGACAACTATGGCTACACCTTC.

CDR3 nucleotide sequence: TGTGCCAGCAGCCTGAACAGGGGGACCTACGAGCAGTACTTC. This codes for CASSLNRGTYEQYF. The chain recombines TRBV4-2 with TRBJ2-7, with TRBD1 matching over 8 bases. V shed 4 bases and J 2 bases; nucleotides not matched to a gene: 4. The CDR3 has 14 amino acids. Germline V gives CDR1 LGHNA, CDR2 YNFKEQ.

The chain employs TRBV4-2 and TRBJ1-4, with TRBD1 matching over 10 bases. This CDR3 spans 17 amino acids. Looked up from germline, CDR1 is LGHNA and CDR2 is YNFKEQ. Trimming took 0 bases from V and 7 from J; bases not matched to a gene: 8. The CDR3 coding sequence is TGTGCCAGCAGCCAAGATGAGGGGAGACAGGGGGCTGAAAAACTGTTTTTT. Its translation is CASSQDEGRQGAEKLFF.

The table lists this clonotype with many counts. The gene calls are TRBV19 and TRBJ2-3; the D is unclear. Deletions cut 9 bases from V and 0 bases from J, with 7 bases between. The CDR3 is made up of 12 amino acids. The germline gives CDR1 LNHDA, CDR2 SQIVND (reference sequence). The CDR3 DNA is TGTGCCAGCAGACGTAGCACAGATACGCAGTATTTT. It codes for CASRRSTDTQYF.

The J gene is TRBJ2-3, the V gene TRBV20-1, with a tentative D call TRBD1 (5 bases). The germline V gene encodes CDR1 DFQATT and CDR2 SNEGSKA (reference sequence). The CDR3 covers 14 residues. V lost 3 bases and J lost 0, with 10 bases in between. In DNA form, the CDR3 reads TGCAGTGCTAGGCAGGGTCCTAGCACAGATACGCAGTATTTT. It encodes CSARQGPSTDTQYF.

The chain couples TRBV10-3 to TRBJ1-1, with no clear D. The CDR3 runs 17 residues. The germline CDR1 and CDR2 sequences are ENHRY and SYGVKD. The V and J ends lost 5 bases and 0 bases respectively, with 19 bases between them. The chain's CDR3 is CAISRHAWSPMNTEAFF. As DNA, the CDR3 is TGTGCCATCAGTAGGCACGCTTGGAGCCCCATGAACACTGAAGCTTTCTTT.